The 2 T cell receptor beta chains below all came from one sample that was sequenced in a study of T-cell reconstitution after alpha-beta-depleted transplantation in children. Using unique molecular identifiers, the investigators prepared the TCRbeta library. TCRdb passed the PCR reads through MiXCR, listing each CDR3 protein once. The sample shows more than 40,000 distinct CDR3 sequences, around 8.8% of them seen only once. The specimen was PBMCs, mostly from graft donor cells, collected 60 days after TCRalphabeta/CD19-depleted stem cell transplant. The receptors stem from a male patient aged 2-9 years who had a stem cell transplant for chronic granulomatous disease, so the T cells may come from the graft donor.

This clonotype was recorded at least ten times. The chain combines TRBV20-1 with TRBJ2-7, with D perhaps TRBD1 (6 bases). This CDR3 comprises 13 residues. Germline-derived CDR1 and CDR2 are DFQATT and SNEGSKA (reference sequence). Trimming removed 2 bases from V and 3 bases from J, with 11 bases in between. CDR3 in amino acids: CSARQGTLYEQYF. In nucleotides, the CDR3 is TGCAGTGCTAGACAAGGGACACTCTACGAGCAGTACTTC.

A note on this clonotype: With a much larger clone just one base away, this may be a read error. No conserved phenylalanine or tryptophan is present at the end of the CDR3, so a read error is the likely explanation. V is TRBV20-1 and J is TRBJ2-5; no definite D call. Trimming took off 6 bases at V and 5 bases at J, with 7 bases between the two ends. The CDR3 runs to 10 residues. Germline lookup yields CDR1 DFQATT and CDR2 SNEGSKA (reference sequence). CDR3 bases: TGCAGTGCCATTGGGGAGACCCAGTACTTA. It yields the protein CSAIGETQYL.